This TCR beta chain was retrieved from a study of cytomegalovirus exposure and HLA in healthy donors (dated by TCRdb to 2016 to 2017). In the study overall: According to an earlier analysis of around 600 of the donors, 150 million to 200 million T cells yielded some 120 million unique TCR beta sequences and about 300 Gb of sequence data. Along with the approximately 700-subject first cohort, a separate validation cohort of approximately 110 different subjects was used. The study combined high-throughput TCR immunosequencing, statistical association of individual TCRs with disease status, and machine learning to predict cytomegalovirus infection status. In an earlier analysis of 500 to 650 of the donors, high-throughput TCR beta sequencing was used to judge whether each TCR beta V gene segment behaved as functional or pseudogenic. Every repertoire in the discovery cohort had been generated on one and the same sequencing platform. Of the roughly 390 genotyped donors, 65% to 90% fell in the genetic ancestry cluster associated with self-reported Caucasian donors. Rather than using new phenotypic data, the later analysis identified candidate immune exposures from TCR beta sequences and from how often those sequences occurred across donors. A later analysis re-examined previously published TCR beta repertoires from more than 600 donors and added high-resolution HLA genotyping to investigate patterns of TCR occurrence. The study profiled the T cell repertoires of 550 to 700 subjects by immunosequencing and related them to cytomegalovirus serostatus. Because of strong linkage in the cohort, roughly five DR-DQ haplotypes were treated as single units for association and clustering. Across approximately 400 genotyped donors of the cohort, an average of about 240,000 unique TCR beta nucleotide sequences per donor were sequenced, and roughly 20% of those sequences were non-productive. Both class I and class II loci were covered by HLA typing, at four-digit resolution. Alongside the repertoire data, information on donor age, sex, ethnicity and CMV serostatus was compiled. Typing coverage differed by locus: A, B, C, DRB1 and DQB1 were typed in roughly 620-640 donors, DQA1 in 522, DPA1 in some 610, and DPB1 in 472. The study aimed to test whether cataloging public T cell receptors could reveal signatures of past pathogen exposure. A later genetic analysis used genome-wide SNP genotypes for about three fifths of the 666 donors, treating that subset as a discovery cohort. An early release that covered some 640 HLA-typed donors contained approximately 300 gigabases of sequencing data and tens of millions of unique TCR sequences. The paper's findings and limits, for the study overall: Compared with the 666-donor mean, donors in an Asian-associated ancestry cluster had fewer N-insertions in productive TCRs, according to a later genetic analysis. In a later analysis, HLA-associated TCR beta chains were found to be more clonally expanded and to have lower generation probabilities than equally common non-associated chains. CMV serostatus was the only immune exposure information available for the cohort. Presence/absence analyses assumed roughly uniform sequencing depth across donors, an assumption that may not hold. The classifier was reported to diagnose cytomegalovirus status with high specificity and sensitivity in both the original cohort and the validation cohort. In a later analysis, TCR association rates were found to vary across HLA loci, with the most associated TCRs seen for DRB1 alleles and the fewest for HLA-C alleles. In vitro tests confirmed that a few of the cytomegalovirus-associated TCR beta chains recognize cytomegalovirus antigens. A further reported finding was that TCR beta sequences accurately predicted the HLA-A and HLA-B alleles for most subjects in the first cohort. Linkage disequilibrium might explain the correlated functional status among segregating V segments, but an unknown experimental factor could not be ruled out. A later analysis found that most CMV-associated TCR beta chains appeared HLA-restricted, with HLA associations seemingly driven largely by CMV exposure. When HLA alleles, especially DR and DQ, strongly co-occurred, attributing TCR associations to individual alleles was difficult. A cluster of highly shared sequence variants was judged likely to be a technical artifact of the sequencing pipeline. The authors suggested that the approach could potentially be extended to other disease states and immunological phenotypes. Most TCR sequences were observed very rarely across donors, whereas some public TCRs were present in many individuals. Roughly 17 rarely observed V segments, including chromosome 9 orphons, were excluded from the earlier analysis of about 610 of the donors because counts were too low. In a later genetic analysis, a missense DCLRE1C variant was associated with V-gene and J-gene trimming of TCR beta chains, and the association was replicated in an independent cohort. In a later analysis, several top co-occurrence clusters were reported to appear linked to parvovirus B19, influenza, CMV and Epstein-Barr virus. Because HLA typing was unavailable for some donors at each locus, only the typed subset was used in association tests. Broadly in line with IMGT annotations, most TCR beta V segments showed up in productive rearrangements about 90% or about 30% of the time in an earlier analysis of approximately 600 of the donors. At a false discovery rate of 0.05, a later analysis linked roughly 17,000 TCR beta sequences to specific HLA alleles. The study gave a list of 150 to 200 TCR beta chains associated with cytomegalovirus. Only TCR beta chains were sequenced in this cohort, and the absence of alpha or paired-chain data limited detectable features. The 87-base-pair reads could not distinguish some IMGT-functional V segments, including TRBV6-2 and TRBV6-3, so those segments were excluded.

CDR1 MGHRA and CDR2 YSYEKL are derived from the germline V gene. Relative to germline, V is missing 2 bases and J is missing 5 bases, with 3 bases of the junction outside any gene match. The CDR3 measures 14 amino acids from cysteine to phenylalanine. The sequence is cut down to CDR3 DNA, 42 bases in frame from base 1. Library preparation used the immunoSEQ multiplex PCR assay. The multiplex PCR relied on a mix of 60 forward primers for TCR Vbeta segments and 13 reverse primers for TCR Jbeta segments. Amplification of the CDR3 region of rearranged TCR beta genes was performed with a multiplex PCR assay on genomic DNA. The amplified TCR beta libraries were sequenced on the Illumina HiSeq System as 87-base-pair reads. Regarding the original processing steps: A later analysis counted approximately 84 million unique TCR beta chains across the 670 or so repertoires, and roughly 11 million of these chains were shared by at least two donors. Raw reads were error-corrected and collapsed into unique sequences with a nearest-neighbor algorithm that merged closely related sequences to remove PCR and sequencing errors. To assign V, D and J gene segments, CDR3 sequences were aligned to IMGT reference sequences. For a sequence to be retained, a match of at least six nucleotides was required to both a V gene segment and a J gene segment. A rearrangement counted as productive if the CDR3 had no stop codons and remained in frame with V and J, and every other rearrangement counted as non-productive. Following IMGT convention, CDR3 was defined as the stretch from the second conserved V-encoded cysteine up to the conserved J-encoded phenylalanine. Sequences without an unambiguous match to a single V gene segment were excluded from the earlier analysis of a few hundred of the donors. An earlier analysis of a few hundred of the donors called V segments functional above 56.7% productive rearrangements and segregating when the between-donor standard deviation exceeded 5%. A statistical classification framework was built to diagnose cytomegalovirus status from the catalog of TCR beta chain sequences. In a later analysis, V and J genes were assigned by comparing TCR nucleotide sequences against IMGT/GENE-DB human TR gene sequences. Using the TCRdist pipeline, a later analysis assigned CDR3 sequences along with most-parsimonious VDJ recombination scenarios. In a later analysis, every TCR beta chain was defined by the combination of its CDR3 amino acid sequence and its V-gene family, and reads without a unique V-gene family were dropped. A later analysis removed several hundred highly shared, low-generation-probability nucleotide sequences to deal with suspected cross-contamination and a sequencing artifact. A later analysis calculated a clonal expansion index for each public chain from normalized within-repertoire ranks of inferred template counts. Generation probabilities in a later analysis came from a VDJ recombination model fitted to out-of-frame rearrangements, and those results were checked against IGoR. In a later analysis, TCR-TCR, TCR-HLA and TCR-CMV co-occurrence was scored with hypergeometric tests, and a repertoire-size bias correction was applied to TCR pairs. False discovery rates were estimated in a later analysis by permuting HLA or CMV assignments 20 times. In a later analysis, co-occurring TCRs were grouped using DBSCAN, with TCRdist sequence similarity added in when clustering inside HLA-allele-positive subsets. For co-occurrence clustering, repertoires with fewer than 30,000 or more than 120,000 public chains were excluded, along with roughly five repertoires with anomalous nucleotide sharing. Here the immuneACCESS table is served through TCRdb, limited to in-frame sequences with V and J called. Missing clones are a known gap in these copies; in checked studies unresolved V genes cover under half, and the rest lacks a known reason. That table furnishes V, J and clone size, whereas the DNA furnished D and trimming. The sample's table lists a count of 150,000 to 250,000 clones. 0.7% to 0.8% of the sample rests with the top ten.

The cohort comprised approximately 700 healthy bone marrow donors. At the time of sampling, every cohort member was nominally healthy, though immune exposures that went unrecorded were likely present. The donor was CMV seronegative and was included in the group of 352 seronegative cohort members. Every donor gave a peripheral blood sample, and the peripheral blood mononuclear cells from that sample were used for TCR beta sequencing. The Qiagen DNeasy Blood Extraction Kit was used to extract genomic DNA from the blood cell samples. Details on this clone: Its target antigen remains unknown.

Sequencing was done on a sample of PBMCs. Recombination connected TRBV4-1 to TRBJ2-1; TRBD2 lines up with 7 middle nucleotides. This receptor was taken from a boy younger than 18 in good health and CMV-seronegative. CDR3 protein: CASSQTGGNNEQFF. In nucleotides, the sequence is TGCGCCAGCAGCCAAACGGGGGGTAACAATGAGCAGTTCTTC.